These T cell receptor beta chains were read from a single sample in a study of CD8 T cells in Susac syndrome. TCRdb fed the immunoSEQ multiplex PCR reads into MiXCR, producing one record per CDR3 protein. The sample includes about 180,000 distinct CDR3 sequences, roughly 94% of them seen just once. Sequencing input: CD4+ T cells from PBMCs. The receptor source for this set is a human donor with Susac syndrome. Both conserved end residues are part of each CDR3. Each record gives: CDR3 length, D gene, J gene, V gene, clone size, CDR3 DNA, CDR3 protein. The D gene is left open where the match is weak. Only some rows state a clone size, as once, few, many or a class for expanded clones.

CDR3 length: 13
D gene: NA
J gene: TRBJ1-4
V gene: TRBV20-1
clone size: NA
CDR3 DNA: TGCAGTGCCAGGGACATCTCCGGGGAAAAACTGTTTTTT
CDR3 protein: CSARDISGEKLFF

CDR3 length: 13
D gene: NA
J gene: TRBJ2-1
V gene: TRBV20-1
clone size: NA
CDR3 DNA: TGCAGTGCTAGTGGGAGGCGATATAATAAGCAGTTCTTC
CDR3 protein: CSASGRRYNKQFF

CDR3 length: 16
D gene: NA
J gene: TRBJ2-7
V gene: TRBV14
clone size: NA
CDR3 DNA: TGTGCCAGCAGCCTACGAACAGGAGGAGGGCTTGGCGAGCAGTACTTC
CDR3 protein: CASSLRTGGGLGEQYF

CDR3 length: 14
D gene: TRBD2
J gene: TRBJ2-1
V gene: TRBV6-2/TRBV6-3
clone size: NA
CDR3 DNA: TGTGCCAGCGGACCGGGACTAGTCTACAATGAGCAGTTCTTC
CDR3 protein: CASGPGLVYNEQFF

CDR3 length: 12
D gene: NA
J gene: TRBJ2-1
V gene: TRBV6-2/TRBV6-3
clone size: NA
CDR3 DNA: TGTGCCAGCAGTTTTGGGGGCAATGAGCAGTTCTTC
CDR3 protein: CASSFGGNEQFF

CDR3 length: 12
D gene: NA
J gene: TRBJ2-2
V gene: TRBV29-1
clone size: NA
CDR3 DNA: TGCAGCGTTGGACGGGACACCGGGGAGCTGTTTTTT
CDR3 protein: CSVGRDTGELFF

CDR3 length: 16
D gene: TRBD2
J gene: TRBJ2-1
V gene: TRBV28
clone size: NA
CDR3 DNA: TGTGCCAGCAGTCCCCTCGGCGGGAGGGACTACAATGAGCAGTTCTTC
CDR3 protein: CASSPLGGRDYNEQFF

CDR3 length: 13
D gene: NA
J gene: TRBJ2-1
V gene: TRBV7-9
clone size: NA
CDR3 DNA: TGTGCCAGCAGCCCTACTAGCATGAATGAGCAGTTCTTC
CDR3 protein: CASSPTSMNEQFF

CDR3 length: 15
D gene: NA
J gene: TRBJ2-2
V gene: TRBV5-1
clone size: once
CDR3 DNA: TGCGCCAGCAGCCCAGGGACCCGGAGCACCGGGGAGCTGTTTTTT
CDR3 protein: CASSPGTRSTGELFF

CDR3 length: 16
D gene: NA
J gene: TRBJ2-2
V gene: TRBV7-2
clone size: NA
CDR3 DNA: TGTGCCAGCAGCTTGTTTACGGGAACCAACACCGGGGAGCTGTTTTTT
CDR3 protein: CASSLFTGTNTGELFF

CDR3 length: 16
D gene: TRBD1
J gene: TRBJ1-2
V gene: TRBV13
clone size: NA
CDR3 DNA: TGTGCCAGCAGCTTTAACCCGGCAGGGGGGATCGGTGGCTACACCTTC
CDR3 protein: CASSFNPAGGIGGYTF

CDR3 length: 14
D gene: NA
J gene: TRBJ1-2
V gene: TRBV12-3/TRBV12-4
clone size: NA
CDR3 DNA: TGTGCCAGCAGTTCCTCGCTCCAGCTCTATGGCTACACCTTC
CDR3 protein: CASSSSLQLYGYTF

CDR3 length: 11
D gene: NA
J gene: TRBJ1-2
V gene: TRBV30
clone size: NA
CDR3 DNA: TGTGCCTGGAGTGTTGGTAGGGGCTACACCTTC
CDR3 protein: CAWSVGRGYTF

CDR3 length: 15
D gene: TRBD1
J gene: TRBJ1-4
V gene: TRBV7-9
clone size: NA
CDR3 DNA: TGTGCCAGCAGCGTCCGGACAGGGGGAGGGGAAAAACTGTTTTTT
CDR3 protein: CASSVRTGGGEKLFF

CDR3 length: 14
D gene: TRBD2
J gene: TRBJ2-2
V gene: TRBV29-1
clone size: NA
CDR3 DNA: TGCAGCGCCGGGACGGGCGGGGGAACCGGGGAGCTGTTTTTT
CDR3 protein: CSAGTGGGTGELFF

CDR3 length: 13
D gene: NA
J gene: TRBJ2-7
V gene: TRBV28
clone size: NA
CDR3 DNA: TGTGCCAGCACCACTAGCTCTCCTTCCGAGCAGTACTTC
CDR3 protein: CASTTSSPSEQYF

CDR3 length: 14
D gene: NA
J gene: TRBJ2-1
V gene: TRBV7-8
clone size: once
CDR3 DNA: TGTGCCAGCAGCTTAGAAGCATGGCGGACTGAGCAGTTCTTC
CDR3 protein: CASSLEAWRTEQFF

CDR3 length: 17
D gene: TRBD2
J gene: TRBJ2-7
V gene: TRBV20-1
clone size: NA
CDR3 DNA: TGCAGTGCTAGTGGGGGGCTAGCGGGAGTAGGAACCTACGAGCAGTACTTC
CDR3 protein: CSASGGLAGVGTYEQYF

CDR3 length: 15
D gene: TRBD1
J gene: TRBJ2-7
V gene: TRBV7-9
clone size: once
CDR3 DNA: TGTGCCAGCAGCAGTGGGACAGGGACCACCTACGAGCAGTACTTC
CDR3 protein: CASSSGTGTTYEQYF

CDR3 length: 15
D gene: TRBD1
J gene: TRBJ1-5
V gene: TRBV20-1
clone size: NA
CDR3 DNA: TGCAGTGCTAGGAGACAGGGAACGAGCAATCAGCCCCAGCATTTT
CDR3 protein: CSARRQGTSNQPQHF

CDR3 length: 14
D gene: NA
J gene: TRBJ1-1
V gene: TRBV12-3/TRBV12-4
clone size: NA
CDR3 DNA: TGTGCCAGCAATACAAATACAATGAACACTGAAGCTTTCTTT
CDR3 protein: CASNTNTMNTEAFF

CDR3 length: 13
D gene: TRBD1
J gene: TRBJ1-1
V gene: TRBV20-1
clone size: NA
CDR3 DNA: TGCAGTGCTCTTAGGACAGGGTGGGCTGAAGCTTTCTTT
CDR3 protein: CSALRTGWAEAFF

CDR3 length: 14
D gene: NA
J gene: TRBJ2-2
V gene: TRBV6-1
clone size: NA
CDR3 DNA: TGTGCCAGCAGTAAGGGGCAGATCACCGGGGAGCTGTTTTTT
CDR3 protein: CASSKGQITGELFF

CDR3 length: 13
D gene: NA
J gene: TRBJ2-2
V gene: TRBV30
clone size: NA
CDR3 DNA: TGTGCCTGGTCGGTAGCGGCCACCGGGGAGCTGTTTTTT
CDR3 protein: CAWSVAATGELFF

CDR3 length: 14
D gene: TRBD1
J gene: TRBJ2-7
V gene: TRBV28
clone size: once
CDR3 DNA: TGTGCCAGCACCTCAGGGGGCGGGGCAGGCGAGCAGTACTTC
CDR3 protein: CASTSGGGAGEQYF

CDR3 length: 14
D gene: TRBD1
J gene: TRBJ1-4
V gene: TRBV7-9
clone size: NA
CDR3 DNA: TGTGCCAGCAGCCCCCAGGGACAGCCCGAAAAACTGTTTTTT
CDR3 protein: CASSPQGQPEKLFF

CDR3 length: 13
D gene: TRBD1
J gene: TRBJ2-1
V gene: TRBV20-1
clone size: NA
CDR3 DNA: TGCAGTGCGCCGGGACAGGATTTCCATGAGCAGTTCTTC
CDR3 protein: CSAPGQDFHEQFF

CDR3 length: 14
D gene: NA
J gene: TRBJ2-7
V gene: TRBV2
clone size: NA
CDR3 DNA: TGTGCCAGCAGTTTAGAGGGACTTGCCTACGAGCAGTACTTC
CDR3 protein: CASSLEGLAYEQYF

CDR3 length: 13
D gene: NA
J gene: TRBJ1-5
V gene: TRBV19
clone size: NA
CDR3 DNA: TGTGCCAGTAGTACACAGGGTTTCCAGCCCCAGCATTTT
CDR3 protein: CASSTQGFQPQHF

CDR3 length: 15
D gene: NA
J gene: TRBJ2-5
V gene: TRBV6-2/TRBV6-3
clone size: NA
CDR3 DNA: TGTGCCAGCAGTTACCCCAGGAGGGGCGCGGAGACCCAGTACTTC
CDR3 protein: CASSYPRRGAETQYF

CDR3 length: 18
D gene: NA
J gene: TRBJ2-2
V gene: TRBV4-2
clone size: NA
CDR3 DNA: TGTGCCAGCAGCCAAGATCTGAGGGCGGGGTGGGCCGCCGGGGAGCTGTTTTTT
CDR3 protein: CASSQDLRAGWAAGELFF

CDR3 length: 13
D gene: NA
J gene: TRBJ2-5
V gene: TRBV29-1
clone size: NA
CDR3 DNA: TGCAGCGTGGATAGCGGAGGCCAAGAGACCCAGTACTTC
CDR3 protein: CSVDSGGQETQYF

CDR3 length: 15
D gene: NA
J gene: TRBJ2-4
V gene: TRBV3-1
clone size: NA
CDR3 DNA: TGTGCCAGCAGCCAAGATGTGCGTAGAGAAAACATTCAGTACTTC
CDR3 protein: CASSQDVRRENIQYF

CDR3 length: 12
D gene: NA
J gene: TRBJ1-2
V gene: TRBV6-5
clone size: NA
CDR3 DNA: TGTGCCAGCAGTTATGGACCCTATGGCTACACCTTC
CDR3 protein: CASSYGPYGYTF

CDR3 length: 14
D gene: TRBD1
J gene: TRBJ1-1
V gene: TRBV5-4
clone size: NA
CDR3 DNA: TGTGCCAGCAACCGGGACAGGCCGAACACTGAAGCTTTCTTT
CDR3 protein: CASNRDRPNTEAFF

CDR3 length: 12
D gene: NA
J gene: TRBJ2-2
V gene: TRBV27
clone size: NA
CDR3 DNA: TGTGCCAGCAGTTTAGAGTCCGGGGAGCTGTTTTTT
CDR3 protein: CASSLESGELFF

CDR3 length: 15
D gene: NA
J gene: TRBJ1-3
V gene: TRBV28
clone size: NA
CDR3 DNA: TGTGCCAGCACTGGACAGCTATACTCTGGAAACACCATATATTTT
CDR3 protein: CASTGQLYSGNTIYF

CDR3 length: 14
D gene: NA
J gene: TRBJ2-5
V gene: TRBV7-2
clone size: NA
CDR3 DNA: TGTGCCAGCAGCCCAAGAGTCAGTCGGGAGACCCAGTACTTC
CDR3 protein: CASSPRVSRETQYF

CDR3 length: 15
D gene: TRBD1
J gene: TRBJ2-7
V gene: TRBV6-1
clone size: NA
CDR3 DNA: TGTGCCAGCAGGCAACGGGACAGGGCATTCTACGAGCAGTACTTC
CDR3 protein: CASRQRDRAFYEQYF

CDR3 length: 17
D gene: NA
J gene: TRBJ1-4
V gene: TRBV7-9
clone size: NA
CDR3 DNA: TGTGCCAGCAGGGGGGGGGTGCCTGCTGCAACTAATGAAAAACTGTTTTTT
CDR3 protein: CASRGGVPAATNEKLFF

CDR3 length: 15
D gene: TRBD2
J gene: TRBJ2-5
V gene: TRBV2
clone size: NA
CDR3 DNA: TGTGCCAGCACCTTACTAGCGGGTTATGTTGAGACCCAGTACTTC
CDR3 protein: CASTLLAGYVETQYF

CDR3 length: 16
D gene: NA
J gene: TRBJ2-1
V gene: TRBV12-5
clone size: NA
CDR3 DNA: TGTGCTAGTGGTTTGGCCTGGGTCTCAGGGCCCAATGAGCAGTTCTTC
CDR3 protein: CASGLAWVSGPNEQFF

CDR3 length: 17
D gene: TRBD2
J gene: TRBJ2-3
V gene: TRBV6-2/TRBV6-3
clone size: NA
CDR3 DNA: TGTGCCAGCAGTTACGGGACTAGCGGGAGATGGACAGATACGCAGTATTTT
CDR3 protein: CASSYGTSGRWTDTQYF

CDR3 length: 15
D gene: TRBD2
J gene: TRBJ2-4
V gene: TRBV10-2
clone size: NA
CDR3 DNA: TGCGCCAGCAGTGTGGAACTAGCGGGGGGGGACATTCAGTACTTC
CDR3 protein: CASSVELAGGDIQYF

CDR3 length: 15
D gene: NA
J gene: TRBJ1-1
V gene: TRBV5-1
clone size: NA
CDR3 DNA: TGCGCCAGCAGCTTGATGGGGAGAGGCAACACTGAAGCTTTCTTT
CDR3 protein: CASSLMGRGNTEAFF

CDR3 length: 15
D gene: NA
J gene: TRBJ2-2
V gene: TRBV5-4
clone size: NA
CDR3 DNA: TGTGCCAGCAGCCTGCAGGGCGCGAACACCGGGGAGCTGTTTTTT
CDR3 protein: CASSLQGANTGELFF

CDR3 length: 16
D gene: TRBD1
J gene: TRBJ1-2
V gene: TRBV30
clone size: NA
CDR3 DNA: TGTGCCTGCCTCAACCATAGCCGGGACAGAGGCTATGGCTACACCTTC
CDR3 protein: CACLNHSRDRGYGYTF

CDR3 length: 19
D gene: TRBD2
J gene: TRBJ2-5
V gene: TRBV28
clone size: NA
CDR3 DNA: TGTGCCAGCAGTTTACGGGCCGGACTAGCGCGAAGGGTGGGCGAGACCCAGTACTTC
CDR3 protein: CASSLRAGLARRVGETQYF

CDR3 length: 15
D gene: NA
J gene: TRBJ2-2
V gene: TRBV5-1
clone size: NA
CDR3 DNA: TGCGCCAGCAGCGTCCGAAGTGGGAACACCGGGGAGCTGTTTTTT
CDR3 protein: CASSVRSGNTGELFF

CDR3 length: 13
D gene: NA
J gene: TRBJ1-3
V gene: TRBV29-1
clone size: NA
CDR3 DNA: TGCAGCGTAGCCGGGACAACTGGAAACACCATATATTTT
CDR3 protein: CSVAGTTGNTIYF

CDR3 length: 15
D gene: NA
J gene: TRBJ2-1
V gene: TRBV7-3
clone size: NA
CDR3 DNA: TGTGCCAGCAGCGCTGCCGGGCCATCCTACAATGAGCAGTTCTTC
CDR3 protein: CASSAAGPSYNEQFF

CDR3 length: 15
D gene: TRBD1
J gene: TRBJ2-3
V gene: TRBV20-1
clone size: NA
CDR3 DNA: TGCAGTGCTGAACCGGGACAGGGGGCGTCAGATACGCAGTATTTT
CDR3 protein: CSAEPGQGASDTQYF

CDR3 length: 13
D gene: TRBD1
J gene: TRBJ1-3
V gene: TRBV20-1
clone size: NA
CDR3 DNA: TGCAGTGCTAGGACAGGGAACGGAAACACCATATATTTT
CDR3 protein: CSARTGNGNTIYF

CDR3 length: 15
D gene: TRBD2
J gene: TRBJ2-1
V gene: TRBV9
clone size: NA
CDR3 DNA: TGTGCCAGCAGCCTAGCGGGAGGGCCCCGGGATGAGCAGTTCTTC
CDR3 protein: CASSLAGGPRDEQFF

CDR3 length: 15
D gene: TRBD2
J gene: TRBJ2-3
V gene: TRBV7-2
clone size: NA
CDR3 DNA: TGTGCCAGCAGCTTAGACGGGGGGAGGGCAGATACGCAGTATTTT
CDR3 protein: CASSLDGGRADTQYF

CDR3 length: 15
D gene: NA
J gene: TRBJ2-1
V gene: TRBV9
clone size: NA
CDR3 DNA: TGTGCCAGCAGCGTAGGCGGAGACTCCTACAATGAGCAGTTCTTC
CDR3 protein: CASSVGGDSYNEQFF

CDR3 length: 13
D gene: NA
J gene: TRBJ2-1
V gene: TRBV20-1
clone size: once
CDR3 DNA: TGCAGTGCTAGAGAACCCCGATACAATGAGCAGTTCTTC
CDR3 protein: CSAREPRYNEQFF

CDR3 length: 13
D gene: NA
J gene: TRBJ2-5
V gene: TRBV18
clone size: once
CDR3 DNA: TGTGCCAGCTCACGGGAAAGGAGAGAGACCCAGTACTTC
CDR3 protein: CASSRERRETQYF

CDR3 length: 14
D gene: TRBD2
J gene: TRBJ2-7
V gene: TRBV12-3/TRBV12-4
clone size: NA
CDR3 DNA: TGTGCCAGCAGTTTAGGGACTAGGGGAGCCGAGCAGTACTTC
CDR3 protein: CASSLGTRGAEQYF